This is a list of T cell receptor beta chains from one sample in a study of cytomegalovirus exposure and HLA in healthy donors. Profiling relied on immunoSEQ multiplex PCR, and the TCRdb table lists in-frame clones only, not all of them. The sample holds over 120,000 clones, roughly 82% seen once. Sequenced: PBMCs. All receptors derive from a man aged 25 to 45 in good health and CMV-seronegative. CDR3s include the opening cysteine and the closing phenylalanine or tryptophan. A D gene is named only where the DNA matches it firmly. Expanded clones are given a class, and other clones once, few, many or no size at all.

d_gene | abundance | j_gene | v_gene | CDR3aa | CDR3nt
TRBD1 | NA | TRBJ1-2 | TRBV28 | CASRPTGDLDYGYTF | TGTGCCAGCAGACCGACAGGGGACCTAGACTATGGCTACACCTTC
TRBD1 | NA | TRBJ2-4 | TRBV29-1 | CSVEGQSPVGAKNIQYF | TGCAGCGTTGAGGGACAGTCCCCGGTAGGGGCCAAAAACATTCAGTACTTC
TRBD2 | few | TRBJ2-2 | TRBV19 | CASSMRGLAGGRGTGELFF | TGTGCCAGTAGTATGCGGGGACTAGCGGGGGGCCGGGGCACCGGGGAGCTGTTTTTT
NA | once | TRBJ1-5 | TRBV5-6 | CASSLLNQPQHF | TGTGCCAGCAGCTTACTAAATCAGCCCCAGCATTTT
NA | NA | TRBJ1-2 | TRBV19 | CASSIVPGAGYTF | TGTGCCAGTAGTATAGTTCCGGGTGCTGGCTACACCTTC
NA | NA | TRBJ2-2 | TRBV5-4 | CASSFGGRENTGELFF | TGTGCCAGCAGCTTCGGTGGCAGGGAAAACACCGGGGAGCTGTTTTTT
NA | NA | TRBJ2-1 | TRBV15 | CATQGISNEQFF | TGTGCCACCCAGGGGATCAGCAATGAGCAGTTCTTC
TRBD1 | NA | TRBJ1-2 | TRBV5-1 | CASSDRGDYGYTF | TGCGCCAGCAGCGACAGGGGCGACTATGGCTACACCTTC
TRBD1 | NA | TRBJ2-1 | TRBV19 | CASATGTGYNEQFF | TGTGCCAGTGCTACCGGGACAGGTTACAATGAGCAGTTCTTC
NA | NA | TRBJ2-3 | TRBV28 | CATRLGGRDTQYF | TGTGCCACCAGACTAGGAGGACGGGATACGCAGTATTTT
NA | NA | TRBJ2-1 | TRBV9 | CASSVASPPYNEQFF | TGTGCCAGCAGCGTGGCTAGCCCCCCCTACAATGAGCAGTTCTTC
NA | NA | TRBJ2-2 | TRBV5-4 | CASSLEGGRELFF | TGTGCCAGCAGCTTGGAAGGCGGCAGGGAGCTGTTTTTT
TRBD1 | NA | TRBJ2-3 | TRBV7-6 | CASSNYRGLQYF | TGTGCCAGCAGCAACTACAGGGGGCTGCAGTATTTT
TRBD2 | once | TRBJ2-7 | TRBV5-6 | CASGGSGTLSEQYF | TGTGCCAGCGGTGGAAGCGGGACTCTCAGCGAGCAGTACTTC
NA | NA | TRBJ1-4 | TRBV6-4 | CASSDSWQGIGKLFF | TGTGCCAGCAGTGACTCGTGGCAGGGTATCGGAAAACTGTTTTTT
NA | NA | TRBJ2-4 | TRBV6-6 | CASSYTPPQVGIQYF | TGTGCCAGCAGTTACACTCCGCCGCAGGTCGGCATTCAGTACTTC
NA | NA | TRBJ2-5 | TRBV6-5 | CASSYSNSQETQYF | TGTGCCAGCAGTTACTCTAACAGTCAAGAGACCCAGTACTTC
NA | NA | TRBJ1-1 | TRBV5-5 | CASSWGPEAFF | TGTGCCAGCAGCTGGGGGCCTGAAGCTTTCTTT
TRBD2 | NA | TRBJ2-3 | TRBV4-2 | CASSPTSGYGFTDTQYF | TGTGCCAGCAGCCCGACTAGCGGCTACGGATTCACAGATACGCAGTATTTT
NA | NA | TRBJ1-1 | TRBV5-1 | CASSWGGGANTEAFF | TGCGCCAGCAGCTGGGGCGGGGGGGCGAACACTGAAGCTTTCTTT
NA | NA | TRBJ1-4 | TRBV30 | CASRGSVEKLFF | TGTGCCTCCAGGGGCAGCGTTGAAAAACTGTTTTTT
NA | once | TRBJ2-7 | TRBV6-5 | CASSYSSAYSYEQYF | TGTGCCAGCAGTTACTCGAGCGCTTACTCCTACGAGCAGTACTTC
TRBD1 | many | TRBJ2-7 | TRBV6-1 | CASTGTGLHEQYF | TGTGCCAGCACCGGGACAGGGCTGCACGAGCAGTACTTC
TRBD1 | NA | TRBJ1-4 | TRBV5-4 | CASSGPGGGGLFF | TGTGCCAGCAGCGGACCGGGAGGGGGCGGACTGTTTTTT